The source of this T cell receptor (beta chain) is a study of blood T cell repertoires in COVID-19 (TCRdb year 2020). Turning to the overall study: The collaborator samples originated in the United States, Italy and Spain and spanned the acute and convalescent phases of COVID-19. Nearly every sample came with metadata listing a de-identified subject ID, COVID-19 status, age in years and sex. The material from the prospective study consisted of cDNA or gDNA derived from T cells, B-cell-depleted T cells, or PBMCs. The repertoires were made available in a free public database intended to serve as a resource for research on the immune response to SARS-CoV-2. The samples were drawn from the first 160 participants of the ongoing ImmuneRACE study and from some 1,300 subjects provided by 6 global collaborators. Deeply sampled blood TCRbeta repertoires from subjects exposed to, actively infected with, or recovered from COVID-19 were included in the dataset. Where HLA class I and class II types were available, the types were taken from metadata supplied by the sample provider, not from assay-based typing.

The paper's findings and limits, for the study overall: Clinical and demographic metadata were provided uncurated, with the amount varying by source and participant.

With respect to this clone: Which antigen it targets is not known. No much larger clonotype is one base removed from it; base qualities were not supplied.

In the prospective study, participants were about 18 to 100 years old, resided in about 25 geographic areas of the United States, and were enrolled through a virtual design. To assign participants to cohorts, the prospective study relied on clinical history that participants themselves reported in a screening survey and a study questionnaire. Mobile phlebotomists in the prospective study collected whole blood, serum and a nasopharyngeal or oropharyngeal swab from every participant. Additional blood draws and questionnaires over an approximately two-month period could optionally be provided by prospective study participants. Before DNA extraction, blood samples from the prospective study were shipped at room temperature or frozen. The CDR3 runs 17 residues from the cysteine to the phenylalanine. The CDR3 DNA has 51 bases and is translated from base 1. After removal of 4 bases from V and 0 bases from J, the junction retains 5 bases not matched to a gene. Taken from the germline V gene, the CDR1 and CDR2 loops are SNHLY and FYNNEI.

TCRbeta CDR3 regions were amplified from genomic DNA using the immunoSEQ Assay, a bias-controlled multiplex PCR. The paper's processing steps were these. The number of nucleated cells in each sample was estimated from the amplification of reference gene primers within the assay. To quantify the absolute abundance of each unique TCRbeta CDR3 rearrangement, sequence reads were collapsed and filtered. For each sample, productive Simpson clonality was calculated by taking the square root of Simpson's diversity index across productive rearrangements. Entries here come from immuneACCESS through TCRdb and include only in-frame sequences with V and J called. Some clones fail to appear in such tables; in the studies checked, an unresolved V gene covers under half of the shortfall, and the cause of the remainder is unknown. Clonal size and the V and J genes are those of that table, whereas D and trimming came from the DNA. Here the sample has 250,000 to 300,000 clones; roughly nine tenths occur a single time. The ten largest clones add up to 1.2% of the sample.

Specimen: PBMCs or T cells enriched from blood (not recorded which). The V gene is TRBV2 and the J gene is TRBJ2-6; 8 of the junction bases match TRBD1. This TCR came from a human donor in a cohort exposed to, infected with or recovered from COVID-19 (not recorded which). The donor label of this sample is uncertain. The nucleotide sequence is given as TGTGCCAGCAGTGTCGGACAGGGCAACTCTGGGGCCAACGTCCTGACTTTC. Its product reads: CASSVGQGNSGANVLTF.